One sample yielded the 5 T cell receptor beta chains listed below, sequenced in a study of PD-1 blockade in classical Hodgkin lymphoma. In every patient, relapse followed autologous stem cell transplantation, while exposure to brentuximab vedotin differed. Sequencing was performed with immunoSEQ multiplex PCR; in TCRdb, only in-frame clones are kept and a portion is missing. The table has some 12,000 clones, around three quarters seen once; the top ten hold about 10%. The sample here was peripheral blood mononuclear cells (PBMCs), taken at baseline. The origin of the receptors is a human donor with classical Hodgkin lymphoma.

This chain's CDR3 is CASSLGLKGQETQYF. DNA of the CDR3: TGTGCCAGCAGCTTAGGACTCAAAGGGCAGGAGACCCAGTACTTC. The chain combines TRBV5-4 with TRBJ2-5; D might be TRBD2 (5 bases). CDR1 SGHNT and CDR2 YYREEE come from the germline V gene (reference sequence). The germline V and J ends were trimmed by 2 bases and 5 bases, with 16 bases remaining between them. The CDR3 covers 15 residues.

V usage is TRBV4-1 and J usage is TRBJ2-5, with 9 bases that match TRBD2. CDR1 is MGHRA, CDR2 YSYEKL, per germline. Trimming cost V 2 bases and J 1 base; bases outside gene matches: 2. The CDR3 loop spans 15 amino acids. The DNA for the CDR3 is TGCGCCAGCAGCCAACAGCGGGAGGCCCAAGAGACCCAGTACTTC. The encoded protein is CASSQQREAQETQYF.

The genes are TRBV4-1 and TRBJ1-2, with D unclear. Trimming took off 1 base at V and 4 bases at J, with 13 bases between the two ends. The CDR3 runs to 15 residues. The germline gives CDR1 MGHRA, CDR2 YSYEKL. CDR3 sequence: CASSQGFGRSYGYTF. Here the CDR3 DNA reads TGCGCCAGCAGCCAAGGTTTTGGCAGAAGCTATGGCTACACCTTC.

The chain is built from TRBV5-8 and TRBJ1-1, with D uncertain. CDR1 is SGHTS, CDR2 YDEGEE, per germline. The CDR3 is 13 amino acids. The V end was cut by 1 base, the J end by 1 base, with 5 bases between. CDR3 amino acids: CASSLLRNTEAFF. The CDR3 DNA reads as TGTGCCAGCAGCTTGTTGAGGAACACTGAAGCTTTCTTT.

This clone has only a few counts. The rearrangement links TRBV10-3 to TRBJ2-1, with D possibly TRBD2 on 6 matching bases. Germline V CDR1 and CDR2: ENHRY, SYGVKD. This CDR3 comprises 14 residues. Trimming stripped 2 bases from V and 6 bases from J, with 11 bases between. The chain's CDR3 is CAISEPTRGNEQFF. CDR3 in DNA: TGTGCCATCAGTGAGCCGACTAGGGGCAATGAGCAGTTCTTC.